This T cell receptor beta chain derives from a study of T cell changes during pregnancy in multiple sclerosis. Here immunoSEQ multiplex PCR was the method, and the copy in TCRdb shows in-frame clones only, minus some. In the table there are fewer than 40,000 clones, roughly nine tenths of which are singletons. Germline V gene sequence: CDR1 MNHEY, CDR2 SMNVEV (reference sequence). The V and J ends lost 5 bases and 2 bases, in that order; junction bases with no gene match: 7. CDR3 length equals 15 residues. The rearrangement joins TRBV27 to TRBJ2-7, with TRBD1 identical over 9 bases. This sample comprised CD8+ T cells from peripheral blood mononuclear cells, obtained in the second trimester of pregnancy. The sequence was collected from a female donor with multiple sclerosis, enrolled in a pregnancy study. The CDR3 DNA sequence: TGTGCCAGCAGTACTCCGGGACAGGGTACCTACGAGCAGTACTTC. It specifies CASSTPGQGTYEQYF.